This is a list of T cell receptor beta chains from one sample in a study of blood T cells in healthy people across ages. TCRdb recomputed calls from the 5' RACE reads with MiXCR, one row per CDR3 protein. The table shows around 1,900,000 distinct CDR3 sequences, with approximately 39% occurring only once. The material sequenced was blood. Source of these receptors: a human donor in good health. Each CDR3 is given with its conserved first and last residue. D genes are given only for firm matches. A row's size may be missing; if present it is once, few, many or a size class.

J | D | V | size | CDR3 | DNA
TRBJ2-7 | TRBD1 | TRBV6-2/TRBV6-3 | few | CASSYDRGIYEQYF | TGTGCCAGCAGTTACGACAGGGGAATTTACGAGCAGTACTTC
TRBJ2-3 | . | TRBV3-1 | . | CASSHWTDTQYF | TGTGCCAGCAGCCATTGGACAGATACGCAGTATTTT
TRBJ2-1 | . | TRBV6-2/TRBV6-3 | . | CASSISRLHEQFF | TGTGCCAGCAGTATATCTAGGCTCCACGAGCAGTTCTTC
TRBJ1-5 | . | TRBV4-2 | few | CASSQEGGGNQPQHF | TGTGCCAGCAGCCAAGAAGGGGGTGGCAATCAGCCCCAGCATTTT
TRBJ1-2 | . | TRBV18 | . | CASSLYSPRANYGYTF | TGTGCCAGCTCACTGTATAGTCCAAGAGCTAACTATGGCTACACCTTC
TRBJ2-1 | TRBD1 | TRBV11-3 | . | CASSLPGQGLLRQFF | TGTGCCAGCAGCCTGCCGGGACAGGGCCTTCTGAGGCAGTTCTTC
TRBJ2-1 | TRBD1 | TRBV20-1 | few | CSAPGQGAKQFF | TGCAGTGCTCCCGGACAGGGGGCGAAGCAGTTCTTC
TRBJ1-4 | . | TRBV4-3 | few | CASSQSMEGIGEKLFF | TGCGCCAGCAGCCAGTCGATGGAGGGGATCGGTGAAAAACTGTTTTTT
TRBJ2-7 | TRBD1 | TRBV6-2/TRBV6-3 | few | CASSYSGTVLYEQYF | TGTGCCAGCAGTTATTCGGGGACAGTCCTCTACGAGCAGTACTTC
TRBJ1-4 | . | TRBV7-9 | once | CASSLAISGVTNEKLFF | TGTGCCAGCAGCTTAGCAATCAGCGGGGTGACTAATGAAAAACTGTTTTTT
TRBJ2-6 | . | TRBV11-2 | . | CPSSFNGEDSGANVLTF | TGTCCCAGCAGCTTTAACGGAGAGGACTCTGGGGCCAACGTCCTGACTTTC
TRBJ1-2 | TRBD1 | TRBV28 | . | CASSGTGATTF | TGTGCCAGCAGCGGGACAGGAGCTACCACCTTC
TRBJ1-1 | . | TRBV11-2 | . | CASSPTGGSGTEAFF | TGTGCCAGCAGCCCAACGGGGGGCTCGGGCACTGAAGCTTTCTTT
TRBJ2-7 | TRBD1 | TRBV27 | . | CASSSGGQGDRYF | TGTGCCAGCAGTTCAGGGGGACAGGGAGATCGGTACTTC